The present entry profiles one TCR beta chain with its context. The authors reverse transcribed roughly 0.5 to 1 ug RNA with random hexamers. An immunoSEQ multiplex PCR generated amplified TCR beta CDR3 products spanning 54 Vbeta and 13 Jbeta. TCRdb processed the immunoSEQ multiplex PCR reads anew with MiXCR; each CDR3 protein has one entry. The table lists about 430,000 distinct CDR3 sequences, more than 70% of them singletons. Trimming took off 0 bases at V and 6 bases at J, with 15 bases between the two ends. Germline V gives CDR1 LGHDT, CDR2 YNNKEL (reference sequence). The CDR3 totals 16 residues. These data come from a study of CD8 T cells in Susac syndrome. The multiple sclerosis control group consisted of treatment-naive patients whose relapsing-remitting disease, which was either stable or active, fulfilled revised McDonald criteria.

The sequencing input was CD8+ T cells from PBMCs. The TCR originated in a human donor with multiple sclerosis. The V and J genes are TRBV3-1 and TRBJ1-5; unclear D gene. The CDR3 reads CASSQDLNRGPQPQHF. In nucleotides, the CDR3 is TGTGCCAGCAGCCAAGATTTAAATCGAGGGCCTCAGCCCCAGCATTTT.